This T cell receptor beta chain was sequenced for a study of T-cell memory formation after mild COVID-19. Turning to the study itself: TCR clusters were mostly confined to one donor each.

A few counts support this clonotype. Antigen unknown. Mismatch with germline at one junction end may stem from a read error. Whole-study findings and limits: Some clones that responded turned up in pre-infection memory, which suggests that cross-reactive memory joined in. Mainly in CM and EM were contracting CD4+ clones; CD8+ were in EMRA.

Germline CDR1 MDHEN, CDR2 SYDVKM. The CDR3 has 13 residues. Constant-segment primers and 5'RACE yielded cDNA libraries for TCR alpha and TCR beta, each carrying sample barcodes and UMIs. TCRdb re-analysed the 5' RACE reads in MiXCR, keeping a single row per CDR3 protein. The sample includes about 420,000 distinct CDR3 sequences, 20% to 30% of them seen just once. This TCR was sampled from an adult woman who had mild COVID-19 (a few samples of this study predate the infection). Cell type and time point are not known. The sample was PBMCs or a T cell subset sorted from them (not recorded which). The chain employs TRBV28 and TRBJ2-3, with D uncertain. CDR3 amino acids: CVTGSTSTDTQYF. The CDR3 DNA reads as TGCGTCACCGGGTCAACTAGCACAGATACGCAGTATTTT. Based on the CDR3 plus reference TRBV28 and TRBJ2-3, the full variable domain is DVKVTQSSRYLVKRTGEKVFLECVQDMDHENMFWYRQDPGLGLRLIYFSYDVKMKEKGDIPEGYSVSREKKERFSLILESASTNQTSMYLCVTGSTSTDTQYFGPGTRLTVL.